The entry that follows covers one TCR beta chain sequence. Its antigen is currently unknown. Within the sample, other DNA sequences also encode this same CDR3. The data were obtained in a study of cytomegalovirus exposure and HLA in healthy donors. Deletions cut 4 bases from V and 0 bases from J, with 22 bases between. Germline CDR1 is MGHRA and CDR2 is YSYEKL. CDR3 length: 18 residues. Study results and caveats: The later analysis indicated that the majority of CMV-associated TCR beta chains appeared HLA-restricted. It was reported that the classifier diagnosed cytomegalovirus status with high specificity and sensitivity in both the original and validation cohorts. Researchers counted some 150 TCR beta chains as cytomegalovirus-associated.

The PCR ran on 60 Vbeta and 13 Jbeta primers. Original data processing: Later analysis identified roughly 84 million unique TCR beta chains, approximately 11 million shared. Sequencing used immunoSEQ multiplex PCR; TCRdb keeps in-frame clones, though not all of them. V and J calls and clone size come straight from that table; D and trimming were deduced from the DNA. The table has 90,000 to 140,000 clones, 83% seen once; the top ten hold 5% to 6.5%. This receptor was taken from a man aged 18 to 30 in good health and CMV-seronegative. This chain joins TRBV4-1 and TRBJ2-7, with D unresolved. The sequenced material came from PBMCs. The CDR3 protein is CASSPRNPGSVASYEQYF. Here the CDR3 DNA reads TGCGCCAGCAGCCCACGCAACCCAGGAAGTGTCGCCTCCTACGAGCAGTACTTC.